The clone carrying this T cell receptor (beta chain) was observed many times. These data originate in a study of T cells in Graves' hyperthyroidism and ophthalmopathy. RNA transcripts yielded amplified TCR beta CDR3 regions. During a first-round RT-PCR of the TCR CDR3, the HTBI primer set was used. TCRdb processed the multiplex PCR reads anew with MiXCR; each CDR3 protein has one entry. The sample carries approximately 350,000 distinct CDR3 sequences, 15% recorded once. From germline, CDR1 is SGHRS and CDR2 YFSETQ. The CDR3 loop spans 15 amino acids. V shed 7 bases, J shed 9 bases, and the junction held 16 bases outside the gene matches.

Sequencing used blood. The TCR sequence derives from a woman aged 55 to 70 with Graves' ophthalmopathy. The chain joins TRBV5-1 to TRBJ2-1; TRBD1 matches 7 bases. CDR3 bases: TGCGCCAGCGGACAGGACGCAACGGGCCCCACTGAGCAGTTCTTC. Translation gives CASGQDATGPTEQFF.